The sequence of this T cell receptor beta chain was determined in a study of spatial heterogeneity in lung cancer. Germline CDR1 reads SGHRS; CDR2 reads YFSETQ. The junction had 10 bases not matched to a gene; V was cut back by 4 bases and J by 5 bases. The CDR3 has 15 amino acids. Specified time point: sample taken at primary tumor resection. Without sorting, whole RNA was sequenced from tumor, nontumor lung or frozen PBMC. TCRdb reprocessed the 5' RACE reads with MiXCR, giving one entry per CDR3 protein. The repertoire includes roughly 23,000 distinct CDR3 sequences, approximately 4.7% of them detected once, and about 5% sits in the top ten. This clonotype was recorded many times.

The source material was PBMCs, sampled at surgery. The source of this sequence is a male donor with early-stage non-small cell lung cancer. The chain couples TRBV5-1 to TRBJ2-5, with TRBD1 matching 8 bases. CDR3 nucleotide sequence: TGCGCCAGCAGCAACCGACCGGGACAGGAGGAGACCCAGTACTTC. It specifies CASSNRPGQEETQYF.